Below, 14 T cell receptor beta chains from the same sample are listed, as sequenced in a study of beta chain features in type 1 diabetes. Investigators reverse transcribed all isolated RNA, so they sequenced expressed TCRB transcripts. Assay used: immunoSEQ multiplex PCR; TCRdb lists only in-frame clones, some missing. The table has almost 350,000 clones, roughly a fifth seen once. The sample was naive CD4+ T cells from blood. The source is a woman aged 18 to 35 in good health.

This clone showed up just a few times. The chain is built from TRBV25-1 and TRBJ2-5; D is perhaps TRBD2 (5 bases). CDR1 and CDR2 from the germline V gene are MGHDK and SYGVNS. The CDR3 extends over 13 amino acids. V was clipped by 5 bases and J by 5 bases, with 12 bases between them. The CDR3 coding sequence is TGTGCCAGCAGTTCCATCGGCGGGGAGACCCAGTACTTC. It yields the protein CASSSIGGETQYF.

The chain has TRBV5-6 and TRBJ2-7; 10 bases agree with TRBD1. Unmatched junction bases numbered 5, after V lost 2 bases and J lost 0 bases. Per the germline V gene, CDR1 is SGHDT and CDR2 is YYEEEE. The CDR3 has 16 amino acids. The CDR3 coding sequence is TGTGCCAGCAGCTTACCGGGACAGGGGTCCTCCTACGAGCAGTACTTC. This codes for CASSLPGQGSSYEQYF.

The chain recombines TRBV19 with TRBJ2-5; a possible D gene is TRBD2 (6 bases). The V gene lost 2 bases and the J gene lost 1 base, with 17 bases spanning the gap. Per germline, CDR1 LNHDA and CDR2 SQIVND (reference sequence). The CDR3 extends over 17 amino acids. Here the CDR3 reads CASSISGAVLGQETQYF. The CDR3 bases are TGTGCCAGTAGTATATCGGGAGCGGTTCTGGGCCAAGAGACCCAGTACTTC.

This clone was observed a single time. The V call is TRBV27, the J call TRBJ1-1, with D maybe TRBD1 (5 bases). The CDR3 has 14 amino acids. Trimming took 2 bases from V and 1 from J, leaving 8 bases between them. Looked up from germline, CDR1 is MNHEY and CDR2 is SMNVEV (reference sequence). In DNA, the CDR3 is TGTGCCAGCAGTTTACGGCAGGGGAACACTGAAGCTTTCTTT. Amino acids: CASSLRQGNTEAFF.

This clone came up a few times. The V gene is TRBV10-3, the J gene TRBJ2-7; D perhaps matches TRBD2 (6 bases). Germline CDR1 and CDR2: ENHRY and SYGVKD. This CDR3 spans 15 amino acids. V dropped 6 bases and J dropped 2 bases, with 17 bases sitting between them. CDR3 sequence reads: CAISAARAGTYEQYF. In nucleotides, the CDR3 is TGTGCCATCAGCGCCGCCCGGGCGGGGACCTACGAGCAGTACTTC.

This clone was picked up a small number of times. V usage is TRBV15 and J usage is TRBJ2-3; the match to TRBD1 covers 8 bases. Germline CDR1 LNHNV, CDR2 YYDKDF (reference sequence). The CDR3 is made up of 16 amino acids. The trim removed 5 bases at V and 6 bases at J, leaving 13 bases unmatched. The CDR3: CATSRSPDRVKDTQYF. CDR3 nucleotides: TGTGCCACCAGCCGAAGTCCGGACAGGGTAAAGGATACGCAGTATTTT.

This chain links TRBV5-1 with TRBJ2-2; 10 bases fit TRBD1. CDR1 SGHRS and CDR2 YFSETQ come from the germline V gene. The CDR3 is 15 residues long. Trimming cost V 4 bases and J 4 bases; bases outside gene matches: 4. CDR3 nucleotide sequence: TGCGCCAGCAGCCTCGGACAGGGGGGCACCGGGGAGCTGTTTTTT. Translated: CASSLGQGGTGELFF.

The chain combines TRBV7-2 with TRBJ2-5; D is ambiguous. The ends were cut back, 6 bases at V and 7 bases at J, with 9 bases in the middle. Per the germline V gene, CDR1 is SGHTA and CDR2 is FQGNSA. This CDR3 spans 11 amino acids. The CDR3 nucleotides are TGTGCCAGCAGAGCCATGTCGACCCAGTACTTC. Protein sequence: CASRAMSTQYF.

The V call is TRBV4-2, the J call TRBJ2-3, with 8 bases lining up with TRBD2. The CDR3 is 16 residues long. Germline V gene data show CDR1 as LGHNA and CDR2 as YNFKEQ. Trimming cost V 3 bases and J 1 base; bases outside gene matches: 6. Written as DNA, the CDR3 is TGTGCCAGCAGCCAGGACGGGGGGGCCGGCACAGATACGCAGTATTTT. It codes for CASSQDGGAGTDTQYF.

Only a few counts were recorded for this clone. This chain links TRBV29-1 with TRBJ2-1; TRBD2 matches 12 bases. Trimming at V came to 4 bases and at J to 8 bases, leaving 6 bases not matched to a gene. The length of the CDR3 is 14 residues. The germline gives CDR1 SQVTM, CDR2 ANQGSEA. CDR3 sequence reads: CSVGASGGAHEQFF. CDR3 in DNA: TGCAGCGTTGGGGCTAGCGGGGGGGCCCATGAGCAGTTCTTC.

In its sample, this clone was seen a few times. The chain recombines TRBV5-1 with TRBJ2-3; 8 bases line up with TRBD1. J gave up 4 bases and V 4 bases, and 5 bases lay outside the gene matches. CDR1 is SGHRS and CDR2 is YFSETQ in the germline V gene. The CDR3 contains 14 residues. The DNA of the CDR3 is TGCGCCAGCAGCCCGGACAGGGAGGCAGATACGCAGTATTTT. It is translated as CASSPDREADTQYF.

The chain carries TRBV30 and TRBJ2-3; 8 bases line up with TRBD2. Losses at the gene ends were 3 bases for V and 0 bases for J; bases not matched to a gene: 2. The CDR3 runs to 14 residues. Per the germline V gene, CDR1 is GTSNPN and CDR2 is SVGIG (reference sequence). DNA for the CDR3: TGTGCCTGGAGGACTAGCGTTAGCACAGATACGCAGTATTTT. This gives the protein CAWRTSVSTDTQYF.

A word on this clone: The sample has other DNA sequences that encode this CDR3 too. The genes are TRBV5-1 and TRBJ1-5, with a weak D call TRBD1 (5 bases). CDR1 SGHRS and CDR2 YFSETQ come from the germline V gene. CDR3 length: 14 amino acids. V was shortened by 4 bases and J by 4 bases, with 12 bases between the two germline ends. CDR3 DNA: TGCGCCAGCAGCCTCGGGGGGGGAAATCAGCCCCAGCATTTT. Translating gives CASSLGGGNQPQHF.

The sample holds a few counts of this clone. J is TRBJ1-5 and V is TRBV2; a possible D gene is TRBD1 (6 bases). V was pared by 11 bases and J by 5 bases, with 22 bases between. This CDR3 region has 15 residues. Germline V gene sequence: CDR1 SNHLY, CDR2 FYNNEI. DNA of the CDR3: TGTGCCTGCTCCGAGGTAGGGGGAATCGATCAGCCCCAGCATTTT. Its protein is CACSEVGGIDQPQHF.